A selection of T cell receptor beta chains follows, all from one sample in a study of cytomegalovirus exposure and HLA in healthy donors. Sequencing used immunoSEQ multiplex PCR; TCRdb keeps in-frame clones, though not all of them. The sample lists 150,000 to 200,000 clones; 77% were seen once. Sequencing was performed on PBMCs. The receptors stem from a middle-aged woman in good health and CMV-seropositive. Both conserved end residues are part of each CDR3. Fields, in order: D gene, clone size, V gene, J gene, CDR3 DNA, CDR3 protein. The D gene is left open where the match is weak. Some rows have no size entry. The others give once, few or many, or a class for an expanded clone.

>.|few|TRBV29-1|TRBJ2-5
TGCAGCGGAGGACAGTACCAAGAGACCCAGTACTTC
CSGGQYQETQYF
>TRBD1|.|TRBV27|TRBJ2-2
TGTGCCAGCAGAAGGACAGGAACGAACACCGGGGAGCTGTTTTTT
CASRRTGTNTGELFF
>.|few|TRBV18|TRBJ1-4
TGTGCCAGCTCATCCAACGAAGGGGGGGCAACTAATGAAAAACTGTTTTTT
CASSSNEGGATNEKLFF
>.|.|TRBV6-5|TRBJ1-2
TGTGCCAGCAGTTACCTCGGGGGGCTCTATGGCTACACCTTC
CASSYLGGLYGYTF
>TRBD1|once|TRBV5-1|TRBJ2-5
TGCGCCAGCAGCCCCGGACAGGGAGACAAAGGGACCCAGTACTTC
CASSPGQGDKGTQYF
>.|.|TRBV6-6|TRBJ2-7
TGTGCCAGCAGTTACTCGGGAGACATGCACTACGAGCAGTACTTC
CASSYSGDMHYEQYF
>.|.|TRBV7-7|TRBJ2-5
TGTGCCAGCAGCGGGCGCCCCTGGGAGACCCAGTACTTC
CASSGRPWETQYF
>TRBD2|.|TRBV2|TRBJ2-1
TGTGCCAGCCGAACTAGCGGGAGTTCATCCTATGAGCAGTTCTTC
CASRTSGSSSYEQFF
>TRBD1|.|TRBV7-2|TRBJ2-5
TGTGCCAGCAGCTTAAGAAGGGGGACAGAAAAAGAGACCCAGTACTTC
CASSLRRGTEKETQYF
>TRBD1|.|TRBV5-4|TRBJ2-5
TGTGCCAGCAGCGGAAGACAGGGCACGGGAGAGACCCAGTACTTC
CASSGRQGTGETQYF
>TRBD1|.|TRBV7-9|TRBJ1-1
TGTGCCAGCAGCTTCGCAGGGGGAGGAACTGAAGCTTTCTTT
CASSFAGGGTEAFF
>.|.|TRBV5-1|TRBJ2-1
TGCGCCAGCAGCTTCCTCTTTAATGAGCAGTTCTTC
CASSFLFNEQFF
>TRBD1|.|TRBV19|TRBJ1-2
TGTGCCAGTAATCACAGGGGAAGAAACTATGGCTACACCTTC
CASNHRGRNYGYTF
>TRBD1|.|TRBV10-3|TRBJ1-6
TGTGCCATCAGTGATCACGACAGGGGGCCCCTCCACTTT
CAISDHDRGPLHF
>TRBD1|.|TRBV7-8|TRBJ1-2
TGTGCCAGCAGCCCCTACCGAGGACAGGGGAACTATGGCTACACCTTC
CASSPYRGQGNYGYTF
>TRBD2|.|TRBV5-6|TRBJ2-1
TGTGCCAGCAGCTTGGCGGGACTAGCGGACAATGAGCAGTTCTTC
CASSLAGLADNEQFF
>.|.|TRBV18|TRBJ2-7
TGTGCCAGCTCACCACCGGGCAGCACCTACGAGCAGTACTTC
CASSPPGSTYEQYF
>.|.|TRBV7-9|TRBJ1-2
TGTGCCAGCAGCTTAGCGGGTACAGAGTCTATGGGCTACACCTTC
CASSLAGTESMGYTF
>.|.|TRBV6-5|TRBJ1-3
TGTGCCAGCAGCCCCCAGGGCCACGGAAACACCATATATTTT
CASSPQGHGNTIYF
>TRBD2|.|TRBV18|TRBJ2-5
TGTGCCAGCTCACCCGGGGCGGGAGCCCAAGAGACCCAGTACTTC
CASSPGAGAQETQYF
>.|.|TRBV28|TRBJ2-6
TGTGCCAGCAGTTTAGCGGACATATCTGGGGCCAACGTCCTGACTTTC
CASSLADISGANVLTF
>TRBD2|.|TRBV27|TRBJ2-1
TGTGCCAGCAGTTACCTAGCGGGGATCTTAAGCAATGAGCAGTTCTTC
CASSYLAGILSNEQFF
>.|.|TRBV10-2|TRBJ2-7
TGCGCCAGCAGTGATCCGGGGGCGGGACAGCCTGGCTGGTACGAGCAGTACTTC
CASSDPGAGQPGWYEQYF
>TRBD2|.|TRBV7-9|TRBJ2-3
TGTGCCAGCAGCCCCCGGGGGGGGACAGATACGCAGTATTTT
CASSPRGGTDTQYF
>.|.|TRBV7-2|TRBJ2-3
TGTGCCAGCAGCTTTTCGGGTAGAGATACGCAGTATTTT
CASSFSGRDTQYF
>.|.|TRBV6-6|TRBJ1-4
TGTGGGGACATAACAGAAAAGAATGAAAAACTGTTTTTT
CGDITEKNEKLFF
>.|.|TRBV7-4|TRBJ2-7
TGTGCCAGCAGCTTAGTTAAGAGGCAGTACTTC
CASSLVKRQYF
>.|.|TRBV30|TRBJ1-4
TGTGCCTGGAGTCGAACAGGGAATGGTAATGAAAAACTGTTTTTT
CAWSRTGNGNEKLFF
>.|.|TRBV11-3|TRBJ1-2
TGTGCCAGCAGCTTGGCGGGTCTAGTCTATGGCTACACCTTC
CASSLAGLVYGYTF
>TRBD1|.|TRBV27|TRBJ1-2
TGTGCCAGCAGTCCAAGACAGGGCGCTAACTATGGCTACACCTTC
CASSPRQGANYGYTF
>TRBD1|once|TRBV4-3|TRBJ2-2
TGCGCCAGCAGCCAACAGGGACAGGGGAACACCGGGGAGCTGTTTTTT
CASSQQGQGNTGELFF
>TRBD1|few|TRBV5-1|TRBJ1-4
TGCGCCAGCAGCGTCACAGGGGATACCAGGGAAAAACTGTTTTTT
CASSVTGDTREKLFF
>TRBD2|.|TRBV27|TRBJ2-1
TGTGCCAGCAGTCCGCAACCTGGGACTAGCGGAGCACGTTTCTACAATGAGCAGTTCTTC
CASSPQPGTSGARFYNEQFF
>TRBD2|.|TRBV5-1|TRBJ2-7
TGCGCCAGCAGCTTGGTCTTAGCGGGGGACGAGCAGTACTTC
CASSLVLAGDEQYF
>TRBD1|.|TRBV28|TRBJ2-7
TGTGCCAGCAAAAAGACAGGGGGGAGCTACGAGCAGTACTTC
CASKKTGGSYEQYF
>.|.|TRBV7-2|TRBJ1-5
TGTGCCAGCAGCTTAGAGGTTACTAGGGGCAATCAGCCCCAGCATTTT
CASSLEVTRGNQPQHF
>TRBD1|.|TRBV7-2|TRBJ2-5
TGTGCCAGCAGCCCCGAGGGGACAGGGGGTCCAGAGACCCAGTACTTC
CASSPEGTGGPETQYF